The rows below give T cell receptor beta chains drawn from one sample of a study of OX40 agonist ivuxolimab in advanced cancers. Clones were sequenced by immunoSEQ multiplex PCR, and TCRdb holds only the in-frame ones, with some missing. Among about 80,000 clones listed, about 93% were seen once. This sample comprised CD4+ or CD8+ T cells sorted from blood, obtained in a trial of the OX40 agonist ivuxolimab. These receptors all stem from an adult with an advanced solid tumor such as melanoma, head and neck, liver or kidney cancer. Both conserved end residues are part of each CDR3. A D gene is named only where the DNA matches it firmly. The size of a clone is reported for some rows only, either as once, few or many, or as a class for expanded clones.

V: TRBV6-5; size: -; D: TRBD2; J: TRBJ2-7; DNA: TGTGCCAGCAACCTAGCGGGTGTCTCCTACGAGCAGTACTTC; CDR3: CASNLAGVSYEQYF
V: TRBV9; size: once; D: TRBD2; J: TRBJ2-3; DNA: TGTGCCAGCAGCGCCCGGGCCTTTTCTAGCGGAACAGATACGCAGTATTTT; CDR3: CASSARAFSSGTDTQYF
V: TRBV28; size: once; D: -; J: TRBJ2-1; DNA: TGTGCCAGCGGAGTTGGCCATGAGCAGTTCTTC; CDR3: CASGVGHEQFF
V: TRBV7-2; size: -; D: TRBD2; J: TRBJ2-1; DNA: TGTGCCAGCACCCAGATCGTAGCGGGGGCCAATGAGCAGTTCTTC; CDR3: CASTQIVAGANEQFF
V: TRBV4-2; size: -; D: -; J: TRBJ1-5; DNA: TGTGCCAGCAGCCAGACCGGGACCGAGAATCAGCCCCAGCATTTT; CDR3: CASSQTGTENQPQHF
V: TRBV27; size: -; D: -; J: TRBJ2-2; DNA: TGTGCCAGCAGTGGATCCGGGGAGCTGTTTTTT; CDR3: CASSGSGELFF
V: TRBV2; size: -; D: -; J: TRBJ1-2; DNA: TGTGCCAGCAGTGCCCTAGATGGCTACACCTTC; CDR3: CASSALDGYTF
V: TRBV15; size: -; D: TRBD2; J: TRBJ2-5; DNA: TGTGCCACCAGCAGAGCCAGCGGGGCAGGACAAGAGACCCAGTACTTC; CDR3: CATSRASGAGQETQYF
V: TRBV6-5; size: -; D: TRBD2; J: TRBJ2-1; DNA: TGTGCCAGCCGATCAGCGGGGGGCCAGTACAATGAGCAGTTCTTC; CDR3: CASRSAGGQYNEQFF
V: TRBV6-5; size: -; D: -; J: TRBJ2-7; DNA: TGTGCCAGCAGTACAGGTCTTACCTACGAGCAGTACTTC; CDR3: CASSTGLTYEQYF
V: TRBV9; size: -; D: -; J: TRBJ2-1; DNA: TGTGCCAGCAGCGTAGCGGGGGGCTTATACAATGAGCAGTTCTTC; CDR3: CASSVAGGLYNEQFF
V: TRBV6-5; size: -; D: -; J: TRBJ1-4; DNA: TGTGCCAGCAGTTTCTCCGGGCCGACTAATGAAAAACTGTTTTTT; CDR3: CASSFSGPTNEKLFF
V: TRBV18; size: -; D: -; J: TRBJ1-1; DNA: TGTGCCAGCTCACCAGCAACCGGACACACTGAAGCTTTCTTT; CDR3: CASSPATGHTEAFF
V: TRBV6-4; size: few; D: -; J: TRBJ1-1; DNA: TGTGCCAGCAGGGACAGCTACTACACTGAAGCTTTCTTT; CDR3: CASRDSYYTEAFF
V: TRBV7-8; size: -; D: TRBD1; J: TRBJ2-7; DNA: TGTGCCAGCAGCTTAGGGGGGACAGGGGCGCACTACGAGCAGTACTTC; CDR3: CASSLGGTGAHYEQYF
V: TRBV10-2; size: -; D: -; J: TRBJ2-1; DNA: TGCGCCAGCAGTGAGCCTCGACTGCTCTCCTACAATGAGCAGTTCTTC; CDR3: CASSEPRLLSYNEQFF
V: TRBV18; size: -; D: -; J: TRBJ1-2; DNA: TGTGCCAGCTCACCACCGCCTGATGCTAACTATGGCTACACCTTC; CDR3: CASSPPPDANYGYTF
V: TRBV7-4; size: -; D: -; J: TRBJ2-7; DNA: TGTGCCAGCAGCTTAGGAGGGCAGGGTGACGAGCAGTACTTC; CDR3: CASSLGGQGDEQYF
V: TRBV9; size: -; D: -; J: TRBJ1-3; DNA: TGTGCCAGCAGGCCCGATCCGGCGGCAAACACCATATATTTT; CDR3: CASRPDPAANTIYF
V: TRBV28; size: -; D: -; J: TRBJ2-7; DNA: TGTGCCAGCAGTGCGGGGGGACAGAAGTCCTACGAGCAGTACTTC; CDR3: CASSAGGQKSYEQYF
V: TRBV6-1; size: -; D: -; J: TRBJ1-2; DNA: TGTGCCAGCAGTGAAGCGCTGGGGACTGCCTATGGCTACACCTTC; CDR3: CASSEALGTAYGYTF
V: TRBV9; size: once; D: -; J: TRBJ1-3; DNA: TGTGCCAGCAGCGTAGGAAAAGGTTCTGGAAACACCATATATTTT; CDR3: CASSVGKGSGNTIYF
V: TRBV7-6; size: -; D: -; J: TRBJ2-4; DNA: TGTGCCAGCAGCGTGGGGGGAGACATTCAGTACTTC; CDR3: CASSVGGDIQYF
V: TRBV5-5; size: -; D: -; J: TRBJ2-2; DNA: TGTGCCAGCAGCTTGGGGCCCCAGGCCGGGGAGCTGTTTTTT; CDR3: CASSLGPQAGELFF
V: TRBV7-2; size: -; D: -; J: TRBJ2-3; DNA: TGTGCCAGCAGCTTAGACCATCCTAGGGATACGCAGTATTTT; CDR3: CASSLDHPRDTQYF
V: TRBV28; size: -; D: TRBD1; J: TRBJ2-3; DNA: TGTGCCAGCAACATTACACCGGGACAGACAGATACGCAGTATTTT; CDR3: CASNITPGQTDTQYF
V: TRBV12-5; size: -; D: -; J: TRBJ1-5; DNA: TGTGCTAGTGGTTTGGTAGACGGAGAGAGCAATCAGCCCCAGCATTTT; CDR3: CASGLVDGESNQPQHF
V: TRBV28; size: -; D: -; J: TRBJ2-7; DNA: TGTGCCAGCAGATCCACCCAAGCCTACGAGCAGTACTTC; CDR3: CASRSTQAYEQYF
V: TRBV25-1; size: -; D: TRBD2; J: TRBJ2-7; DNA: TGTGCCAGCAGTGGGACTAGCGGGACTTGGAGCGAGCAGTACTTC; CDR3: CASSGTSGTWSEQYF
V: TRBV28; size: -; D: TRBD1; J: TRBJ1-5; DNA: TGTGCCAGCCGCTTCCAAATACGGACAGGGCCTCAGCCCCAGCATTTT; CDR3: CASRFQIRTGPQPQHF
V: TRBV5-1; size: -; D: -; J: TRBJ1-1; DNA: TGCGCCAGCAGCTCTCTTCAGGGGCAGAACACTGAAGCTTTCTTT; CDR3: CASSSLQGQNTEAFF
V: TRBV19; size: -; D: TRBD1; J: TRBJ2-3; DNA: TGTGCCAGCAGGGGGCCCACAGATACGCAGTATTTT; CDR3: CASRGPTDTQYF
V: TRBV5-1; size: -; D: -; J: TRBJ2-3; DNA: TGCGCCAGCAGCTCCTTTGAGACAGATACGCAGTATTTT; CDR3: CASSSFETDTQYF
V: TRBV30; size: once; D: -; J: TRBJ2-3; DNA: TGTGCCTATACAGTAGGGTGGCGTAGCACAGATACGCAGTATTTT; CDR3: CAYTVGWRSTDTQYF
V: TRBV27; size: -; D: -; J: TRBJ1-6; DNA: TGTGCCAGCTCAATGGACCTGCCCACCTATAATTCACCCCTCCACTTT; CDR3: CASSMDLPTYNSPLHF
V: TRBV29-1; size: -; D: -; J: TRBJ2-5; DNA: TGCAGCGTTGAGACAGGAGAAGAGACCCAGTACTTC; CDR3: CSVETGEETQYF
V: TRBV18; size: -; D: -; J: TRBJ2-7; DNA: TGTGCCAGCTCCCCGGACAGCGCCGAGCAGTACTTC; CDR3: CASSPDSAEQYF
V: TRBV6-1; size: -; D: TRBD1; J: TRBJ2-7; DNA: TGTGCCAGCAGCGAGAGAACCTCGGGACAGGGTGCCTTC; CDR3: CASSERTSGQGAF
V: TRBV5-1; size: once; D: -; J: TRBJ2-3; DNA: TGCGCCAGCAGCTTGGCCAGGGGCACAGATACGCAGTATTTT; CDR3: CASSLARGTDTQYF
V: TRBV6-1; size: -; D: -; J: TRBJ2-3; DNA: TGTGCCAGCAGTACCCTGGACAGAAATACGCAGTATTTT; CDR3: CASSTLDRNTQYF
V: TRBV28; size: -; D: TRBD1; J: TRBJ1-2; DNA: TGTGCCAGCATTGAGCCAGGGGGCCCTCTTTATGGCTACACCTTC; CDR3: CASIEPGGPLYGYTF
V: TRBV7-9; size: -; D: -; J: TRBJ2-1; DNA: TGTGCCAGCACCTCCTTCGCCGGACACTACAATGAGCAGTTCTTC; CDR3: CASTSFAGHYNEQFF
V: TRBV30; size: -; D: -; J: TRBJ2-2; DNA: TGTGCCTGCCCCAAGGGGACATACACCGGGGAGCTGTTTTTT; CDR3: CACPKGTYTGELFF
V: TRBV19; size: -; D: -; J: TRBJ2-7; DNA: TGTGCCAGTAGTACCGAAGGGAGGGGGCGTCCCTACGAGCAGTACTTC; CDR3: CASSTEGRGRPYEQYF
V: TRBV6-5; size: -; D: -; J: TRBJ1-1; DNA: TGTGCCAGCAGTTACCTAAGGGGAACTGAAGCTTTCTTT; CDR3: CASSYLRGTEAFF
V: TRBV6-6; size: -; D: -; J: TRBJ1-4; DNA: TGTGCCAGCCGACCCGGGCCTTCGGGTGAAAAACTGTTTTTT; CDR3: CASRPGPSGEKLFF
V: TRBV27; size: -; D: TRBD2; J: TRBJ2-1; DNA: TGTGCCAGCAGTCCGGGACTAGCGGGTCTCAGCGCCAATGAGCAGTTCTTC; CDR3: CASSPGLAGLSANEQFF